The T cell receptor beta chain under discussion was sequenced for a study of human T cells and chemical hapten exposure. Findings of the study overall: Controls had significantly fewer large CDR3 similarity clusters than were formed by expanded TCRs. TCRs above 1 in 1000 frequency stayed constant with DPC sensitization.

As to this clonotype: What it recognizes is unknown. This clone may be a read error of a much larger clone one base away. Since no conserved phenylalanine or tryptophan closes the CDR3, a read error is the likely cause.

Via MiXCR, TCRdb re-called the RACE reads, giving one row per CDR3 protein. The sample includes some 380,000 distinct CDR3 sequences, approximately 5.1% of them seen just once. Time point denoted: patch test 1, 2 weeks after DPC sensitization. The treatment was: therapeutic diphenylcyclopropenone sensitization with weekly scalp DPC. The study extracted total RNA from unfractionated whole blood. Trimming removed 3 bases from V and 11 bases from J; junction bases left unmatched: 5. This CDR3 is built from 13 residues. Specimen: whole blood, collected in connection with sensitization to the hapten diphenylcyclopropenone (DPC). This TCR was recovered from a woman in her forties or fifties with alopecia areata. Some clones in this sample may be carry-over from other donors' samples. The V call is TRBV12-3 or TRBV12-4, the J call TRBJ1-3; 9 bases are a match to TRBD1. In DNA form, the CDR3 reads TGTGCCAGCAGTTTCGGACAGGGGTTTGCCATATATTCT. Translated: CASSFGQGFAIYS.